The present T cell receptor (beta chain) was sequenced within a study of early T cells in non-severe SARS-CoV-2 infection. Study findings and constraints: Matching with VDJdb favored anti-spike CD8 responses (missing private and CD4 specificities).

To note about this clonotype: The antigen is unknown.

This CDR3 comprises 16 residues. V was shortened by 8 bases and J by 2 bases, with 21 bases between the two germline ends. Germline values: CDR1 SNHLY, CDR2 FYNNEI. Individual cDNA molecules received unique molecular identifiers during library preparation. In TCRdb, the 5' RACE reads were re-called with MiXCR into one record per CDR3 protein. The table lists some 60,000 distinct CDR3 sequences, roughly 12% of them singletons. The rearrangement joins TRBV2 to TRBJ1-1; perhaps TRBD1 as D (6 bases). The sequencing used whole blood, collected at baseline. The TCR originated in an adult who was a healthcare worker with PCR-confirmed SARS-CoV-2 infection or an uninfected control (not recorded which). As DNA, the CDR3 is TGTGCCAGCGGACAGACCTCCTCTAGAATAAACACTGAAGCTTTCTTT. Translated: CASGQTSSRINTEAFF.